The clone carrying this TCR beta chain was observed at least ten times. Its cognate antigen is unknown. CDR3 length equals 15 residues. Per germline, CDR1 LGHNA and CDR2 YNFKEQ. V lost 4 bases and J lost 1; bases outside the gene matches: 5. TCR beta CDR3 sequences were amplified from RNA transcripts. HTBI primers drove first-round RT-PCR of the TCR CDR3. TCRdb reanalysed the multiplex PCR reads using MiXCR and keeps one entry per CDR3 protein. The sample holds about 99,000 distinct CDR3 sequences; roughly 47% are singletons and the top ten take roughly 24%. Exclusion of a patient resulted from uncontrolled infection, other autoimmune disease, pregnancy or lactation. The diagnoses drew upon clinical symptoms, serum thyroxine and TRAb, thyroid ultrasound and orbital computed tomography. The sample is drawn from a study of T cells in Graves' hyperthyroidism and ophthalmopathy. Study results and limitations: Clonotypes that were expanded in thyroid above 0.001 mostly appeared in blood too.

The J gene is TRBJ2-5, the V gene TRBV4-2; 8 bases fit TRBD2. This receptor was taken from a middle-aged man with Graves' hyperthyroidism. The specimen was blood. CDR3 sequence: CASSPFGRAQETQYF. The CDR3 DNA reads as TGTGCCAGCAGCCCTTTCGGGAGGGCCCAAGAGACCCAGTACTTC.